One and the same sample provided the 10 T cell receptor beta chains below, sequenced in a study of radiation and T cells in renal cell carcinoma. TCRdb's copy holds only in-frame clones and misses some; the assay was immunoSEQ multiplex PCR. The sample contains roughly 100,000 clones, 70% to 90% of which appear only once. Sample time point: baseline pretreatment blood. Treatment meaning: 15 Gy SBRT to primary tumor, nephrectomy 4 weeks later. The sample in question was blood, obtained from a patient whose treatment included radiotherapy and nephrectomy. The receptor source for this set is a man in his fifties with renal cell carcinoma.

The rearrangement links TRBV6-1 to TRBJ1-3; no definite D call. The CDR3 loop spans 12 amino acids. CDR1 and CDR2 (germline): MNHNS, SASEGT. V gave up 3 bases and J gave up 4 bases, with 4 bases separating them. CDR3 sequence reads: CASSDGGNTIYF. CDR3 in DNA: TGTGCCAGCAGTGACGGAGGAAACACCATATATTTT.

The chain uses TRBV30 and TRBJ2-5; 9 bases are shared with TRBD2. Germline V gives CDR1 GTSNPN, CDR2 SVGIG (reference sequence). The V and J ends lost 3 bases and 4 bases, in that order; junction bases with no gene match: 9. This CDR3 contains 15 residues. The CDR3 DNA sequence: TGTGCCTGGAGGCAAAACGGACTAGCGAGAGAGACCCAGTACTTC. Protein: CAWRQNGLARETQYF.

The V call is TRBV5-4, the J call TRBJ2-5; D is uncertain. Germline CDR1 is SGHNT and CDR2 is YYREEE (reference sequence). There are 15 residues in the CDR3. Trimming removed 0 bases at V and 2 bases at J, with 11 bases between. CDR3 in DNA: TGTGCCAGCAGCTTGGTGGCAGGCAAACAAGAGACCCAGTACTTC. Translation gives CASSLVAGKQETQYF.

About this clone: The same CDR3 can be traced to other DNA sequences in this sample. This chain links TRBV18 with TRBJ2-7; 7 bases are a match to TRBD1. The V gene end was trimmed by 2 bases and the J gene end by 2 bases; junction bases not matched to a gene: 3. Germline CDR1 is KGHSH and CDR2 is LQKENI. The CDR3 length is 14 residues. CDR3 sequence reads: CASSPNQGAYEQYF. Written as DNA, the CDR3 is TGTGCCAGCTCACCAAACCAGGGGGCCTACGAGCAGTACTTC. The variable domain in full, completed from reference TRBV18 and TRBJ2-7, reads NAGVMQNPRHLVRRRGQEARLRCSPMKGHSHVYWYRQLPEEGLKFMVYLQKENIIDESGMPKERFSAEFPKEGPSILRIQQVVRGDSAAYFCASSPNQGAYEQYFGPGTRLTVT.

In DNA form, the CDR3 reads TGTGCCAGCAGCCCTAGACAGGGAAACTATGGCTACACCTTC. It yields the protein CASSPRQGNYGYTF. V and J are TRBV7-9 and TRBJ1-2; TRBD1 aligns across 7 bases. Trimming cost V 5 bases and J 2 bases; bases outside gene matches: 5. Germline-derived CDR1 and CDR2 are SEHNR and FQNEAQ (reference sequence). This CDR3 comprises 14 residues.

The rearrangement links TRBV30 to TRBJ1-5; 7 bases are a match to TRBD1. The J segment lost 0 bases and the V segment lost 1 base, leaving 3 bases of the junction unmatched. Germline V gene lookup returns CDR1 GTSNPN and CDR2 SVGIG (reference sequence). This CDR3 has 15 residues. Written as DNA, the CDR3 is TGTGCCTGGAGTGCCGGGACAGTTAGCAATCAGCCCCAGCATTTT. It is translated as CAWSAGTVSNQPQHF.

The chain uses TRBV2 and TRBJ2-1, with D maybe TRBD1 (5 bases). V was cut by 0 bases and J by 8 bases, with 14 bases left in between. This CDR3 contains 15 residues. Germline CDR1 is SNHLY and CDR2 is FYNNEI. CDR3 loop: CASSEALQLGHEQFF. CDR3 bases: TGTGCCAGCAGTGAAGCGCTTCAACTGGGGCATGAGCAGTTCTTC.

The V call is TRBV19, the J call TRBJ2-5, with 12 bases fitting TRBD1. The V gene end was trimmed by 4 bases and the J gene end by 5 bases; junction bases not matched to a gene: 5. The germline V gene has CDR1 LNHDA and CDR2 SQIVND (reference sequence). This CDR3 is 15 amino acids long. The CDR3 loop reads CASSTQGQGAETQYF. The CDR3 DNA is TGTGCCAGTAGTACCCAGGGACAGGGGGCTGAGACCCAGTACTTC.

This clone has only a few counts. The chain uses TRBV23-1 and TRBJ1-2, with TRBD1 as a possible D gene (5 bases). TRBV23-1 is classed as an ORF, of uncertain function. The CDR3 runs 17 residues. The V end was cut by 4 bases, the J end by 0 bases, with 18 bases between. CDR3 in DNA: TGCGCCAGCAGTCCCGAGAACGGGGCCGCGACTAACTATGGCTACACCTTC. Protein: CASSPENGAATNYGYTF.

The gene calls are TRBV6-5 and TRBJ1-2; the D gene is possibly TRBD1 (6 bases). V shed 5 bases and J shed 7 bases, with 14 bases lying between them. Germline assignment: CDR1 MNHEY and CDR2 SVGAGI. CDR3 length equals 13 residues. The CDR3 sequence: CASSRGTGGGYTF. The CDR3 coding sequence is TGTGCCAGCAGTAGGGGGACGGGAGGTGGCTACACCTTC.